Listed below are T cell receptor beta chains from one sample, sequenced in a study of long-term antiretroviral therapy in people with HIV. Using immunoSEQ multiplex PCR, the repertoire was profiled, and TCRdb retains in-frame clones only, with some absent. The table records some 21,000 clones, 60% to 80% of them present only once. The sample in question was unsorted PBMCs, obtained less than 1.8 years before starting antiretroviral therapy. These receptors were taken from a woman between 40 and 55 years old with HIV. Each CDR3 is given with its conserved first and last residue. Each record gives: D gene, clone size, V gene, J gene, CDR3 DNA, CDR3 protein. The D gene is left open where the match is weak. Expanded clones get a size class; other rows say once, few or many, or leave the size out.

NA	NA	TRBV11-2	TRBJ2-7	TGTGCTACAGCAGGTGCCCTTGAGGGGCAGTACTTC	CATAGALEGQYF
NA	few	TRBV16	TRBJ1-1	TGTGCCAGCAGCCCGCGACGGAACACTGAAGCTTTCTTT	CASSPRRNTEAFF
NA	NA	TRBV9	TRBJ1-1	TGTGCCAGCAGCGTGGGGGGAGGGGACACTGAAGCTTTCTTT	CASSVGGGDTEAFF
NA	NA	TRBV6-6	TRBJ1-1	TGTGCCAGCAGTTACTCTGGAACGGCGTACACTGAAGCTTTCTTT	CASSYSGTAYTEAFF
NA	NA	TRBV9	TRBJ1-1	TGTGCCAGCAGCGTGGCAGATTCCACTGAAGCTTTCTTT	CASSVADSTEAFF
TRBD1	NA	TRBV19	TRBJ1-2	TGTGCCAGTAGCCCCCCCCCAACAGGGGGTGGCGGCTACACCTTC	CASSPPPTGGGGYTF
TRBD1	NA	TRBV28	TRBJ2-4	TGTGCCAGCAGTTCTTGGGACAGCCGTTCCCCCAAAAACATTCAGTACTTC	CASSSWDSRSPKNIQYF
NA	NA	TRBV9	TRBJ2-7	TGTGCCAGCAGCGTAGGGTGGACGGGGACTTACGAGCAGTACTTC	CASSVGWTGTYEQYF
NA	NA	TRBV4-1	TRBJ2-3	TGCGCCAGCAGCCTAAACGTACAGGCAGATACGCAGTATTTT	CASSLNVQADTQYF
NA	once	TRBV9	TRBJ2-2	TGTGCCAGCAGCGCCACACCGCAGGGGTTGAACACCGGGGAGCTGTTTTTT	CASSATPQGLNTGELFF
NA	NA	TRBV11-3	TRBJ1-6	TGTGCCAGCAGCCCGGTTACAGGGCCCAATTCACCCCTCCACTTT	CASSPVTGPNSPLHF
NA	NA	TRBV10-3	TRBJ1-3	TGTGCCATCAGTGAGTGGTACGGAAACACCATATATTTT	CAISEWYGNTIYF
NA	NA	TRBV9	TRBJ1-4	TGTGCCAGCAGCGTAGGAGGGGGGGATAATGAAAAACTGTTTTTT	CASSVGGGDNEKLFF
TRBD1	NA	TRBV5-5	TRBJ2-7	TGTGCCAGCAGCTCCCTGGGACAGGGGGTGGTCTACGAGCAGTACTTC	CASSSLGQGVVYEQYF
NA	few	TRBV5-6	TRBJ2-3	TGTGCCAGCAGCTTGGCGGGAGCGGGCACAGATACGCAGTATTTT	CASSLAGAGTDTQYF
TRBD1	NA	TRBV11-3	TRBJ2-3	TGTGCCAGCAGCCTGACAGGGATGGGCACAGATACGCAGTATTTT	CASSLTGMGTDTQYF
NA	few	TRBV30	TRBJ1-5	TGTGCCTGGAGCCGACGAGGAGGGCACAATCAGCCCCAGCATTTT	CAWSRRGGHNQPQHF
NA	NA	TRBV10-1	TRBJ2-1	TGCGCCAGCAGTGAGTCAAGTTGGGGTGAGCAGTTCTTC	CASSESSWGEQFF
NA	NA	TRBV13	TRBJ2-7	TGTGCCAGCAGCTCCTACAAGAACACCTACGAGCAGTACTTC	CASSSYKNTYEQYF
TRBD2	NA	TRBV7-8	TRBJ2-7	TGTGCCAGCAGCTTAGAATCAACGGGGGGGAAGTTCGAGCAGTACTTC	CASSLESTGGKFEQYF
NA	NA	TRBV6-5	TRBJ2-2	TGTGCCAGCAGTTACGGTTTGCGGAACACCGGGGAGCTGTTTTTT	CASSYGLRNTGELFF
TRBD1	NA	TRBV10-3	TRBJ1-6	TGTGCCATCAGTGATCGAGGGACAGAAAATAATTCACCCCTCCACTTT	CAISDRGTENNSPLHF
NA	few	TRBV29-1	TRBJ1-2	TGCAGCGCAGGGACAAACTATGGCTACACCTTC	CSAGTNYGYTF
TRBD1	few	TRBV29-1	TRBJ2-3	TGCAGCGTGGGGACAGGGATTATGGATACGCAGTATTTT	CSVGTGIMDTQYF
TRBD1	NA	TRBV6-1	TRBJ1-2	TGTGCCAGCAGCACGGGACAGGGGGGGTATGGCTACACCTTC	CASSTGQGGYGYTF
TRBD1	NA	TRBV5-1	TRBJ2-4	TGCGCCAGCAGCTTGCGACAGGGGGGCATTCAGTACTTC	CASSLRQGGIQYF
NA	NA	TRBV2	TRBJ2-7	TGTGCCAGCAGTAGGGTACAGGGCGAATACGAGCAGTACTTC	CASSRVQGEYEQYF
TRBD2	NA	TRBV6-1	TRBJ2-1	TGTGCCAGCAGTGTAAGAAGCGGGGGGGCGGGAAATCGTGAGCAGTTCTTC	CASSVRSGGAGNREQFF
NA	once	TRBV4-3	TRBJ1-1	TGCGCCAGCAGCCCCGTGGGGGGTAGTACTGAAGCTTTCTTT	CASSPVGGSTEAFF
NA	once	TRBV6-5	TRBJ1-1	TGTGCCAGCAGTTCCATCTCCGTCCAGCCTGGAGCTTTCTTT	CASSSISVQPGAFF
NA	NA	TRBV7-7	TRBJ2-2	TGTGCCAGCAGCCACCAGTCTGCCGGGGAGCTGTTTTTT	CASSHQSAGELFF
NA	few	TRBV30	TRBJ1-1	TGTGCCTGGACTACAGGGAGCTACACTGAAGCTTTCTTT	CAWTTGSYTEAFF
TRBD1	NA	TRBV28	TRBJ2-2	TGTGCCAGCAGTACCCGGGACAGGGGGCTCGGGGAGCTGTTTTTT	CASSTRDRGLGELFF
TRBD1	NA	TRBV30	TRBJ1-1	TGTGCCTGGAGGAAACAGGGGGCGGCCACTGAAGCTTTCTTT	CAWRKQGAATEAFF
TRBD2	NA	TRBV4-1	TRBJ2-1	TGCGCCAGCGGCACCATAGCGGGGGAGACGGAGGATGAGCAGTTCTTC	CASGTIAGETEDEQFF
NA	NA	TRBV5-1	TRBJ2-1	TGCGCCAGCAAAGCAGGGAACAATGAGCAGTTCTTC	CASKAGNNEQFF
NA	few	TRBV2	TRBJ2-7	TGTGCCAGCAGTGAAAGGGTCAGCTCCTACGAGCAGTACTTC	CASSERVSSYEQYF
NA	NA	TRBV6-5	TRBJ2-3	TGTGCCAGCAGTTACCGCTATAGCACAGATACGCAGTATTTT	CASSYRYSTDTQYF
TRBD1	NA	TRBV18	TRBJ2-4	TGTGCCAGCTCACCAAGGCAGGGGGACATTCAGTACTTC	CASSPRQGDIQYF
NA	NA	TRBV7-8	TRBJ1-4	TGTGCCAGCAGCTCCCGAAGGCCCACCGCTAATGAAAAACTGTTTTTT	CASSSRRPTANEKLFF
NA	NA	TRBV15	TRBJ2-1	TGTGCCACCAGCAGATCCCCTACTAGGAGTGAGCAGTTCTTC	CATSRSPTRSEQFF
NA	NA	TRBV6-1	TRBJ1-2	TGTGCCAGCTTCGAAGAAGGCTACACCTTC	CASFEEGYTF
NA	NA	TRBV5-6	TRBJ2-3	TGTGCCAGCAGCTTGGGGCAGGACAAAGATACGCAGTATTTT	CASSLGQDKDTQYF
NA	NA	TRBV6-5	TRBJ1-4	TGTGCCAGCAGGCCGACAGTCTGGGGAGAAAAACTGTTTTTT	CASRPTVWGEKLFF
NA	few	TRBV7-2	TRBJ1-2	TGTGCCAGCAGCCCAGGACGGAATAACTATGGCTACACCTTC	CASSPGRNNYGYTF